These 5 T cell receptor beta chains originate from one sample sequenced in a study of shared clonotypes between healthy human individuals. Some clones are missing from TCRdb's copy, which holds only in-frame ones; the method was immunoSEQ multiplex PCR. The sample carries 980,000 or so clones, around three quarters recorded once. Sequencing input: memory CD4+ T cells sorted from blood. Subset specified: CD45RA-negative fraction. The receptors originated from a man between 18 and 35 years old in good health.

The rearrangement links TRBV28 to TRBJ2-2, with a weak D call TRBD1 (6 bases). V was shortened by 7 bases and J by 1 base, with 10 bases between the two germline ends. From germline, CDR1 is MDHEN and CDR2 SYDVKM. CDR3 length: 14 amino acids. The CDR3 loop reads CASITQGNTGELFF. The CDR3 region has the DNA TGTGCCAGCATTACACAGGGGAACACCGGGGAGCTGTTTTTT. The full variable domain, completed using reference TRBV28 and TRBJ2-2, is DVKVTQSSRYLVKRTGEKVFLECVQDMDHENMFWYRQDPGLGLRLIYFSYDVKMKEKGDIPEGYSVSREKKERFSLILESASTNQTSMYLCASITQGNTGELFFGEGSRLTVL.

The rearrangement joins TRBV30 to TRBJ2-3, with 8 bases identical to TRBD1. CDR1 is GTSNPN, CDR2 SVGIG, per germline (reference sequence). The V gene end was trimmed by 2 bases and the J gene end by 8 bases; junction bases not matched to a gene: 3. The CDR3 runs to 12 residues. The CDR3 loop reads CAWSTGGITQYF. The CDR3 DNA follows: TGTGCCTGGAGTACAGGGGGAATTACGCAGTATTTT.

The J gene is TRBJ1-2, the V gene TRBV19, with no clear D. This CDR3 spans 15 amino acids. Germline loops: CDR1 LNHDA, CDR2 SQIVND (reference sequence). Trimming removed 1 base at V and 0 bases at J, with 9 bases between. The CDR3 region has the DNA TGTGCCAGTAGTATAGGGGGAGAAGCTAACTATGGCTACACCTTC. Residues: CASSIGGEANYGYTF.

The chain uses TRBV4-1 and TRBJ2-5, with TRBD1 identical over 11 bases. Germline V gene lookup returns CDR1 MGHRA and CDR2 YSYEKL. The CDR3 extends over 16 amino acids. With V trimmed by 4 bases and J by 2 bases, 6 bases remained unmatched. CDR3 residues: CASSPRTGGRQETQYF. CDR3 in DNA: TGCGCCAGCAGCCCTAGGACAGGGGGCCGACAAGAGACCCAGTACTTC.

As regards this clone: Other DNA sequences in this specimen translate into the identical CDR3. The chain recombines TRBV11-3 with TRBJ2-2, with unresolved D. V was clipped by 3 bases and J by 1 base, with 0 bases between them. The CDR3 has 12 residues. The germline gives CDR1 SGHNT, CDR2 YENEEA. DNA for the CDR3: TGTGCCAGCAGCTTGAACACCGGGGAGCTGTTTTTT. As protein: CASSLNTGELFF. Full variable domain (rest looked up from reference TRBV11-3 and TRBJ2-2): EAGVVQSPRYKIIEKKQPVAFWCNPISGHNTLYWYLQNLGQGPELLIRYENEEAVDDSQLPKDRFSAERLKGVDSTLKIQPAELGDSAVYLCASSLNTGELFFGEGSRLTVL.